This is a list of T cell receptor beta chains from one sample in a study of cytomegalovirus exposure and HLA in healthy donors. This table comes from immunoSEQ multiplex PCR, and its TCRdb copy is limited to in-frame clones, with some not included. The table has 120,000 or so clones, around 72% seen once; the top ten hold less than 9.5%. Sequenced: PBMCs. The receptors originated from a woman aged 45-59 years in good health and CMV-seropositive. CDR3s include the opening cysteine and the closing phenylalanine or tryptophan. The D gene is left open where the match is weak. Only some rows state a clone size, as once, few, many or a class for expanded clones.

NA,TRBJ1-5,TRBV19,NA,CASSMGRAHQPQHF,TGTGCCAGTAGTATGGGCAGGGCTCATCAGCCCCAGCATTTT
NA,TRBJ1-3,TRBV13,NA,CASSVTPSGNTIYF,TGTGCCAGCAGCGTTACACCTTCTGGAAACACCATATATTTT
NA,TRBJ2-6,TRBV5-1,NA,CASSPTTGYGANVLTF,TGCGCCAGCAGCCCAACCACAGGCTATGGGGCCAACGTCCTGACTTTC
TRBD2,TRBJ2-5,TRBV4-1,NA,CASSQVGGAPETQYF,TGCGCCAGCAGCCAGGTCGGGGGGGCCCCAGAGACCCAGTACTTC
TRBD1,TRBJ2-2,TRBV12-5,NA,CASGFYAASVTGTGELFF,TGTGCTAGTGGTTTCTACGCGGCGTCAGTGACAGGGACCGGGGAGCTGTTTTTT
TRBD1,TRBJ1-2,TRBV2,NA,CAPRETGRSYGYTF,TGTGCCCCAAGGGAGACAGGGAGGTCCTATGGCTACACCTTC
NA,TRBJ2-1,TRBV5-6,NA,CASSLPTYNEQFF,TGTGCCAGCAGCCTCCCTACCTACAATGAGCAGTTCTTC
TRBD1,TRBJ1-2,TRBV18,NA,CASSPTPGTGNGYTF,TGTGCCAGCTCACCCACCCCGGGGACAGGGAATGGCTACACCTTC
NA,TRBJ1-3,TRBV7-2,NA,CASSLGPNTIYF,TGTGCCAGCAGCTTGGGGCCCAACACCATATATTTT
NA,TRBJ1-2,TRBV4-1,few,CASSQDGAGQTLGNGYTF,TGCGCCAGCAGCCAAGATGGTGCGGGCCAGACCCTAGGGAATGGCTACACCTTC
NA,TRBJ1-2,TRBV30,NA,CAWRVWGVNYGYTF,TGTGCCTGGAGGGTTTGGGGGGTCAACTATGGCTACACCTTC
NA,TRBJ2-2,TRBV7-9,NA,CASSSGVYTGELFF,TGTGCCAGCAGCTCAGGGGTCTACACCGGGGAGCTGTTTTTT
TRBD2,TRBJ2-7,TRBV5-8,NA,CASRTLAGGHEQYF,TGTGCCAGCAGGACACTAGCGGGGGGTCACGAGCAGTACTTC
NA,TRBJ1-1,TRBV19,NA,CASSIGGLGKTEAFF,TGTGCCAGTAGTATAGGGGGGCTTGGGAAAACTGAAGCTTTCTTT
TRBD2,TRBJ2-1,TRBV7-3,NA,CASSLFGTSGTNEQFF,TGTGCCAGCAGCTTATTTGGGACTAGCGGGACGAATGAGCAGTTCTTC
NA,TRBJ1-2,TRBV7-9,NA,CASSSSGPGDGYTF,TGTGCCAGCAGCTCCTCCGGGCCCGGGGATGGCTACACCTTC
TRBD1,TRBJ1-2,TRBV29-1,NA,CSAQDRGAGAYGYTF,TGCAGCGCCCAGGACAGGGGCGCCGGAGCCTATGGCTACACCTTC
NA,TRBJ2-7,TRBV29-1,NA,CSVVYPGINDYSYEQYF,TGCAGCGTTGTATATCCAGGCATTAATGACTACTCCTACGAGCAGTACTTC
NA,TRBJ2-1,TRBV6-1,NA,CASSELGGYNEQFF,TGTGCCAGCAGTGAATTGGGGGGCTACAATGAGCAGTTCTTC
TRBD2,TRBJ2-7,TRBV4-3,NA,CASSQDSRGLVYEQYF,TGCGCCAGCAGCCAAGATTCGAGGGGACTAGTCTACGAGCAGTACTTC
NA,TRBJ1-5,TRBV5-6,NA,CASSLYGGGRVQPQHF,TGTGCCAGCAGCTTGTACGGGGGGGGAAGGGTGCAGCCCCAGCATTTT
NA,TRBJ2-6,TRBV5-8,once,CASSLANSGANVLTF,TGTGCCAGCAGCTTGGCTAACTCTGGGGCCAACGTCCTGACTTTC
NA,TRBJ2-3,TRBV9,NA,CASSVALDRTTDTQYF,TGTGCCAGCAGCGTAGCCCTTGACAGAACCACAGATACGCAGTATTTT
TRBD1,TRBJ1-6,TRBV9,NA,CASSTQTGASNSPLHF,TGTGCCAGCAGCACGCAGACAGGGGCCAGTAATTCACCCCTCCACTTT
NA,TRBJ2-2,TRBV2,NA,CASCAGPNTGELFF,TGTGCCAGCTGTGCAGGGCCGAACACCGGGGAGCTGTTTTTT
NA,TRBJ1-5,TRBV4-2,NA,CASSPTGINQPQHF,TGTGCCAGCAGCCCTACGGGGATCAATCAGCCCCAGCATTTT
NA,TRBJ2-7,TRBV5-6,NA,CASSFRDTTYEQYF,TGTGCCAGCAGCTTCCGGGACACTACCTACGAGCAGTACTTC
TRBD1,TRBJ1-2,TRBV5-1,NA,CASSLGQGDPGYTF,TGCGCCAGCAGCTTGGGGCAGGGGGACCCTGGCTACACCTTC
NA,TRBJ2-7,TRBV9,NA,CASSFPGEEEQYF,TGTGCCAGCAGTTTCCCCGGGGAGGAAGAGCAGTACTTC
NA,TRBJ1-5,TRBV9,NA,CASSPCVGPEAQPQHF,TGTGCCAGCAGCCCATGTGTGGGCCCGGAGGCTCAGCCCCAGCATTTT
NA,TRBJ1-5,TRBV21-1,NA,CASGQESNQPQHF,TGTGCCAGCGGACAGGAAAGCAATCAGCCCCAGCATTTT
NA,TRBJ2-5,TRBV5-1,NA,CASSLEGGAESQYF,TGCGCCAGCAGCTTGGAAGGTGGTGCGGAGTCCCAGTACTTC
NA,TRBJ1-5,TRBV19,NA,CASSTRARQTYSNQPQHF,TGTGCCAGTAGTACCCGGGCGCGACAGACTTATAGCAATCAGCCCCAGCATTTT
NA,TRBJ1-6,TRBV5-4,once,CASSLLGSDSPLHF,TGTGCCAGCAGCTTGCTAGGGAGTGATTCACCCCTCCACTTT
TRBD2,TRBJ2-5,TRBV5-6,NA,CASSLARTSGRWQTQYF,TGTGCCAGCAGCTTGGCCCGGACTAGCGGGAGGTGGCAGACCCAGTACTTC
TRBD2,TRBJ2-1,TRBV7-6,once,CASSWLAGGSSSYNEQFF,TGTGCCAGCAGCTGGCTAGCGGGGGGGTCGAGCTCCTACAATGAGCAGTTCTTC
NA,TRBJ1-6,TRBV10-2,NA,CASSDRTGNSPLHF,TGCGCCAGCAGTGACCGGACGGGAAATTCACCCCTCCACTTT
NA,TRBJ2-6,TRBV4-2,NA,CASSQGSTGTGANVLTF,TGTGCCAGCAGCCAAGGGTCCACAGGGACTGGGGCCAACGTCCTGACTTTC
TRBD1,TRBJ2-7,TRBV28,NA,CASSPRDRANEQYF,TGTGCCAGCAGTCCACGAGACAGGGCCAACGAGCAGTACTTC
TRBD2,TRBJ2-1,TRBV7-7,NA,CASSIGQGARLAGGPSYNEQFF,TGTGCTAGCAGCATAGGACAGGGGGCCCGACTAGCGGGGGGGCCCTCCTACAATGAGCAGTTCTTC